Sequencing of this T cell receptor (beta chain) was carried out in a study of shared clonotypes between healthy human individuals. Overall study context: Donors had three CD4 naive, three CD4 memory, two CD8 naive and one CD8 memory plate apiece.

The CDR3 has 14 amino acids. V lost 4 bases to trimming and J lost 5 bases, with 15 bases between them. Per germline, CDR1 SGHDN and CDR2 FVKESK. To note about this clone: Its antigen is undetermined.

The naive CD8 fraction comprised CD45RO-negative cells positively selected for CCR7 and excluded terminally differentiated effector memory CD45RA+ cells. The deep-level immunoSEQ assay was used. Assay used: immunoSEQ multiplex PCR; TCRdb lists only in-frame clones, some missing. This table has some 2.1 million clones, 85% to 95% appearing once. Study-wide findings and caveats: Naive subsets tended to show greater estimated richness than memory subsets. Non-shared clonotypes were found to have lower generation probabilities than the clonotypes that were shared by all four of the sorted-subset donors.

The sample was naive CD8+ T cells from PBMCs. This sequence joins TRBV14 and TRBJ2-7; the D gene is possibly TRBD2 (6 bases). The receptor comes from a man aged 18 to 30 in good health. Some clones in this sample may be carry-over from other donors' samples. The CDR3 is CASSRWGDGNEQYF. The DNA for the CDR3 is TGTGCCAGCAGCCGATGGGGGGATGGAAACGAGCAGTACTTC.